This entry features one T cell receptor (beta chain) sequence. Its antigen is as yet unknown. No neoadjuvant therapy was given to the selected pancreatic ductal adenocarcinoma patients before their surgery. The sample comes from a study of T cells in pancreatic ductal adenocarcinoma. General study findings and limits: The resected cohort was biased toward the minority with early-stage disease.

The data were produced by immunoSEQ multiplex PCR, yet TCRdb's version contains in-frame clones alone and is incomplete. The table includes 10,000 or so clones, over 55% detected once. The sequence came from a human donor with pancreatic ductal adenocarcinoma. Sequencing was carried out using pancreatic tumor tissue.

The CDR3 bases are TGTGCCAGCAGCCCAGGGACAGGGTGGGAGCAGTACTTC. Translated: CASSPGTGWEQYF. The genes are TRBV7-9 and TRBJ2-7; the match to TRBD1 covers 9 bases. Germline V CDR1 and CDR2: SEHNR, FQNEAQ (reference sequence). V shed 5 bases and J 7 bases; nucleotides not matched to a gene: 6. The CDR3 is 13 residues long.